Presented here are 18 T cell receptor beta chains from one specimen sequenced in a study of cytotoxic CD8 clonotypes in ibrutinib-treated CLL. The protocol was immunoSEQ multiplex PCR, while the TCRdb copy is restricted to in-frame clones and leaves out a portion. This sample has about 140,000 clones; around 80% occur once, and the top ten carry 7.6%. Sequencing was performed on PBMCs, taken after 36 months of ibrutinib treatment. The receptor source for this set is a human donor with chronic lymphocytic leukemia.

The chain has TRBV6-6 and TRBJ2-6; 8 bases match TRBD2. The CDR3 is 16 residues long. V trimming: 11 bases; J trimming: 2 bases; junction bases outside the gene matches: 11. The germline V gene has CDR1 MNHNY and CDR2 SVGAGI (reference sequence). CDR3 DNA: TGTGCCTCCCGCGCGGGGGGCGCCCCTGGGGCCAACGTCCTGACTTTC. This sequence encodes CASRAGGAPGANVLTF.

The chain combines TRBV5-6 with TRBJ2-7; possibly TRBD1 or TRBD2 for D (5 bases each). Deletions cut 3 bases from V and 2 bases from J, with 9 bases between. Germline CDR1 SGHDT, CDR2 YYEEEE. The CDR3 covers 13 residues. The CDR3 nucleotides read TGTGCCAGCAGCTGGGACGGAACCTACGAGCAGTACTTC. Protein sequence: CASSWDGTYEQYF.

The gene calls are TRBV29-1 and TRBJ1-1; tentative D call: TRBD1 (5 bases). Germline CDR1 and CDR2: SQVTM and ANQGSEA. Trimming took off 7 bases at V and 0 bases at J, with 15 bases between the two ends. The CDR3 is 14 residues long. CDR3 coding DNA: TGCAGCGCCCAGGCCGACAGCATGAACACTGAAGCTTTCTTT. This sequence encodes CSAQADSMNTEAFF.

CDR3 sequence reads: CASRSDRGDYYEQYF. The CDR3 region has the DNA TGTGCCAGCAGATCGGACAGGGGAGATTACTACGAGCAGTACTTC. The chain couples TRBV11-3 to TRBJ2-7; 9 nucleotides align to TRBD1. The germline gives CDR1 SGHNT, CDR2 YENEEA. The J segment lost 3 bases and the V segment lost 6 bases, leaving 9 bases of the junction unmatched. The CDR3 totals 15 residues.

This clone came up a few times. Here the CDR3 reads CASSVRDNQPQHF. The CDR3 nucleotides are TGTGCCAGCAGTGTCAGGGACAATCAGCCCCAGCATTTT. V gene TRBV6-4 combines with J gene TRBJ1-5; TRBD1 is a possible D gene (5 bases). The V and J ends lost 4 bases and 3 bases respectively, with 7 bases between them. Germline V gives CDR1 MRHNA, CDR2 SNTAGT. This CDR3 contains 13 residues.

This clone was detected only once. The V gene is TRBV7-9, the J gene TRBJ2-5; 8 nucleotides align to TRBD1. This CDR3 spans 15 amino acids. Germline assignment: CDR1 SEHNR and CDR2 FQNEAQ (reference sequence). The V gene end was trimmed by 2 bases and the J gene end by 5 bases; junction bases not matched to a gene: 7. CDR3 sequence reads: CASSLQAGGMETQYF. DNA for the CDR3: TGTGCCAGCAGCTTACAAGCAGGGGGCATGGAGACCCAGTACTTC. Complete variable domain (other parts from reference TRBV7-9 and TRBJ2-5): DTGVSQNPRHKITKRGQNVTFRCDPISEHNRLYWYRQTLGQGPEFLTYFQNEAQLEKSRLLSDRFSAERPKGSFSTLEIQRTEQGDSAMYLCASSLQAGGMETQYFGPGTRLLVL.

The chain employs TRBV29-1 and TRBJ2-3; possible D gene TRBD2, 5 bases. This CDR3 has 16 amino acids. Germline V CDR1 and CDR2: SQVTM, ANQGSEA. V lost 0 bases and J 2 bases, leaving 15 bases between the germline ends. CDR3 sequence reads: CSVEDPEEADTDTQYF. CDR3 DNA sequence: TGCAGCGTTGAAGATCCGGAGGAGGCAGACACAGATACGCAGTATTTT.

The V and J genes are TRBV2 and TRBJ2-1, with D perhaps matching TRBD2 (5 bases). The ends were cut back, 1 base at V and 6 bases at J, with 13 bases in the middle. There are 15 residues in the CDR3. CDR1 and CDR2 (germline): SNHLY, FYNNEI. The CDR3 nucleotides read TGTGCCAGCAGTGAAGATAATGCGGGCTCCAATGAGCAGTTCTTC. Its protein product is CASSEDNAGSNEQFF.

The gene calls are TRBV6-5 and TRBJ1-4, with D tentatively TRBD1 (6 bases). This CDR3 comprises 15 residues. Germline CDR1 is MNHEY and CDR2 is SVGAGI. The V gene lost 5 bases and the J gene lost 6 bases, with 16 bases spanning the gap. CDR3 amino acids: CASSKGGGTYEKLFF. The CDR3 nucleotides read TGTGCCAGCAGTAAGGGAGGGGGGACATATGAAAAACTGTTTTTT.

The V call is TRBV9, the J call TRBJ2-1; 8 bases line up with TRBD2. Germline V gene data show CDR1 as SGDLS and CDR2 as YYNGEE. The CDR3 has 15 residues. Trimming took 4 bases from V and 9 from J; bases not matched to a gene: 12. The chain's CDR3 is CASSPPGLVVIEQFF. The CDR3 DNA is TGTGCCAGCAGCCCCCCGGGACTAGTAGTCATTGAGCAGTTCTTC.

The chain has TRBV2 and TRBJ2-4, with a weak D call TRBD1 (6 bases). V shed 7 bases and J shed 3 bases, with 10 bases lying between them. There are 13 residues in the CDR3. The germline CDR1 and CDR2 sequences are SNHLY and FYNNEI. The CDR3 region has the DNA TGTGCCAGCAAAGAAGGGGGCAAAAACATTCAGTACTTC. As protein: CASKEGGKNIQYF. The full variable domain, its missing parts supplied by reference TRBV2 and TRBJ2-4, is EPEVTQTPSHQVTQMGQEVILRCVPISNHLYFYWYRQILGQKVEFLVSFYNNEISEKSEIFDDQFSVERPDGSNFTLKIRSTKLEDSAMYFCASKEGGKNIQYFGAGTRLSVL.

J is TRBJ1-2 and V is TRBV6-5; unclear D gene. CDR3 length: 14 amino acids. In germline, CDR1 is MNHEY, CDR2 SVGAGI. Deletions cut 6 bases from V and 5 bases from J, with 16 bases between. The CDR3 DNA sequence: TGTGCCAGCAGGACCGAACGGTCGGTTTATGGCTACACCTTC. It encodes CASRTERSVYGYTF.

The J gene is TRBJ2-1, the V gene TRBV25-1, with 8 bases lining up with TRBD2. CDR3 length: 15 residues. Looked up from germline, CDR1 is MGHDK and CDR2 is SYGVNS. V was clipped by 1 base and J by 4 bases; unmatched bases: 3. CDR3 DNA: TGTGCCAGCAGTGAATCAGTAGCGGGGTACAATGAGCAGTTCTTC. It codes for CASSESVAGYNEQFF.

The genes are TRBV2 and TRBJ2-1; D is unclear. The V and J ends lost 5 bases and 10 bases respectively, with 9 bases between them. This CDR3 region has 11 residues. Germline-derived CDR1 and CDR2 are SNHLY and FYNNEI. The CDR3 sequence is CASSSVIEQFF. The DNA of the CDR3 is TGTGCCAGCAGTTCGGTAATAGAGCAGTTCTTC.

This chain connects TRBV5-4 to TRBJ2-5; 7 nucleotides line up with TRBD2. CDR1 SGHNT and CDR2 YYREEE come from the germline V gene (reference sequence). The CDR3 has 16 amino acids. V lost 6 bases to trimming and J lost 1 base; unmatched junction nucleotides: 12. This chain's CDR3 is CASTLDPSGSQETQYF. The CDR3 DNA reads TGTGCCAGCACCCTGGACCCTAGCGGAAGCCAAGAGACCCAGTACTTC.

The V gene is TRBV20-1, the J gene TRBJ1-4; unclear D gene. The V end lost 4 bases, the J end lost 12 bases, and 12 bases lay between the germline ends. The CDR3 consists of 11 residues. CDR1 is DFQATT and CDR2 is SNEGSKA in the germline V gene (reference sequence). CDR3 sequence reads: CSATPFAQLFF. As DNA, the CDR3 is TGCAGTGCTACCCCCTTCGCGCAACTGTTTTTT.

Only a few counts were recorded for this clone. The CDR3 spells CAWSVRLGEQFF. Written as DNA, the CDR3 is TGTGCCTGGAGTGTACGGTTGGGCGAGCAGTTCTTC. The V gene is TRBV30, the J gene TRBJ2-1; D uncertain. There are 12 residues in the CDR3. Germline V gene data show CDR1 as GTSNPN and CDR2 as SVGIG (reference sequence). V was trimmed by 0 bases and J by 10 bases, leaving 10 bases between them.

The rearrangement joins TRBV15 to TRBJ1-1; D gene unclear. The CDR3 has 12 amino acids. Deletions cut 6 bases from V and 7 bases from J, with 12 bases between. Germline lookup yields CDR1 LNHNV and CDR2 YYDKDF (reference sequence). CDR3 DNA: TGTGCCACCAGTCCCGACCGTGTTGAAGCTTTCTTT. This gives the protein CATSPDRVEAFF.